The entry that follows covers one TCR beta chain sequence. This entry comes from a study of blood T cell repertoires in COVID-19. Study information: Both acute and convalescent COVID-19 samples were obtained from the United States, Italy and Spain. T cells, B-cell-depleted T cells, or PBMCs provided the cDNA or gDNA that served as material.

The germline CDR1 and CDR2 sequences are SGHDT and YYEEEE. The CDR3 contains 15 residues. V was shortened by 3 bases and J by 1 base, with 10 bases between the two germline ends. Per the study methods: Reference gene primer amplification in the assay estimated nucleated cell counts. Some clones are missing from TCRdb's copy, which holds only in-frame ones; the method was immunoSEQ multiplex PCR. The V and J calls and clone size come from that table; D and trimming were worked out from the DNA. The profile shows approximately 140,000 clones, 87% of them singletons. The chain employs TRBV5-6 and TRBJ1-4; D gene unclear. Sequenced: peripheral blood. The TCR was taken from a woman aged 60-70 years with active or convalescent COVID-19. CDR3: CASSSVSGTNEKLFF. As DNA, the CDR3 is TGTGCCAGCAGCTCAGTTTCGGGAACTAATGAAAAACTGTTTTTT.